Below are 15 T cell receptor beta chains sequenced from a single sample in a study of T cell clones after liver transplantation. Assay: immunoSEQ multiplex PCR; the TCRdb copy retains only in-frame clones and omits some. The sample holds around 120,000 clones, less than 95% seen once. The source material was CD4+ T cells from blood, sampled 12 months after liver transplant. The source of these receptors is a human patient who received a liver transplant. Some T cells may have come from the graft donor.

This chain uses TRBV19 with TRBJ1-2, with a tentative D call TRBD1 (6 bases). The CDR3 loop spans 16 amino acids. Deletions cut 4 bases from V and 4 bases from J, with 19 bases between. The germline gives CDR1 LNHDA, CDR2 SQIVND (reference sequence). In nucleotides, the CDR3 is TGTGCCAGTAGTAGGAGGGACGGGGACAATTCCTATGGCTACACCTTC. Translated, it gives CASSRRDGDNSYGYTF.

This rearrangement joins TRBV9 to TRBJ2-1; 9 bases match TRBD2. CDR1 is SGDLS and CDR2 is YYNGEE in the germline V gene. The trim removed 3 bases at V and 6 bases at J, leaving 10 bases unmatched. This CDR3 is 16 amino acids long. The CDR3 bases are TGTGCCAGCAGCGCCCTTTCTAGCGGGATGACCAATGAGCAGTTCTTC. Its translation is CASSALSSGMTNEQFF.

The V gene is TRBV11-1, the J gene TRBJ2-2; 8 bases match TRBD2. The CDR3 runs 16 residues. J was trimmed by 0 bases and V by 3 bases; bases with no gene match: 3. The germline CDR1 and CDR2 sequences are SGHAT and FQDESV (reference sequence). CDR3 in amino acids: CASSFLAGPNTGELFF. As DNA, the CDR3 is TGTGCCAGCAGCTTCCTAGCGGGTCCGAACACCGGGGAGCTGTTTTTT.

This clone was observed a single time. J is TRBJ1-1 and V is TRBV6-5, with D unresolved. V lost 0 bases and J lost 6, with 8 bases in between. CDR3 length: 13 residues. CDR1 and CDR2 from the germline V gene are MNHEY and SVGAGI. CDR3 in amino acids: CASSYSGWAEAFF. The CDR3 nucleotides are TGTGCCAGCAGTTACTCGGGGTGGGCTGAAGCTTTCTTT.

V is TRBV7-6 and J is TRBJ2-3; 14 bases are a match to TRBD2. CDR1 is SGHVS and CDR2 is FNYEAQ in the germline V gene. The V gene end was trimmed by 4 bases and the J gene end by 3 bases; junction bases not matched to a gene: 9. This CDR3 region has 18 residues. CDR3 DNA sequence: TGTGCCAGCAGCTCAAGACTAGCGGGAGGGCCGAGAACAGATACGCAGTATTTT. It is translated as CASSSRLAGGPRTDTQYF.

The rearrangement links TRBV27 to TRBJ2-3; 10 bases align to TRBD2. With V trimmed by 4 bases and J by 1 base, 8 bases remained unmatched. Germline CDR1 MNHEY, CDR2 SMNVEV (reference sequence). This CDR3 has 17 residues. CDR3 amino acids: CASSSPLGTSGTDTQYF. The DNA for the CDR3 is TGTGCCAGCAGTTCCCCCCTCGGGACTAGCGGCACAGATACGCAGTATTTT.

The chain employs TRBV25-1 and TRBJ1-6; 11 bases fit TRBD1. CDR1 is MGHDK, CDR2 SYGVNS, per germline. CDR3 size: 14 residues. The V gene end was trimmed by 6 bases and the J gene end by 7 bases; junction bases not matched to a gene: 2. CDR3 sequence (DNA): TGTGCCAGCAGGGGACAGGGGGAGAATTCACCCCTCCACTTT. Amino acid sequence: CASRGQGENSPLHF.

V usage is TRBV7-9 and J usage is TRBJ2-5, with unresolved D. Looked up from germline, CDR1 is SEHNR and CDR2 is FQNEAQ (reference sequence). V was trimmed by 6 bases and J by 4 bases, leaving 12 bases between them. The CDR3 is 13 residues long. CDR3 amino acids: CASRMRLGETQYF. The CDR3 nucleotides read TGTGCCAGCAGGATGAGATTAGGAGAGACCCAGTACTTC.

The chain uses TRBV9 and TRBJ1-2; 7 bases line up with TRBD1. Unmatched junction bases numbered 13, after V lost 3 bases and J lost 8 bases. Germline CDR1 reads SGDLS; CDR2 reads YYNGEE. The CDR3 spans 15 residues. The CDR3 nucleotides read TGTGCCAGCAGCGGACTCACAGGGGAAGGTTTCGGCTACACCTTC. Translated: CASSGLTGEGFGYTF.

This sequence joins TRBV19 and TRBJ2-4; 12 positions match TRBD1. Germline CDR1 LNHDA, CDR2 SQIVND (reference sequence). The J segment lost 5 bases and the V segment lost 1 base, leaving 3 bases of the junction unmatched. This CDR3 is 16 amino acids long. Here the CDR3 reads CASSIAGQGAQNIQYF. The CDR3 DNA sequence: TGTGCCAGTAGTATAGCGGGACAGGGGGCGCAAAACATTCAGTACTTC.

The rearrangement joins TRBV5-1 to TRBJ2-3, with TRBD2 matching 8 bases. The V gene end was trimmed by 0 bases and the J gene end by 6 bases; junction bases not matched to a gene: 6. Germline CDR1 and CDR2: SGHRS and YFSETQ. This CDR3 has 15 residues. The CDR3 region is CASSLEASGFDTQYF. The CDR3 DNA follows: TGCGCCAGCAGCTTGGAGGCTAGCGGGTTCGATACGCAGTATTTT.

CDR3 nucleotide sequence: TGTGCCAGCTCATCTGACGCTAATAGCAATCAGCCCCAGCATTTT. The encoded protein is CASSSDANSNQPQHF. This rearrangement joins TRBV18 to TRBJ1-5; D not resolved. CDR3 size: 15 residues. V lost 5 bases, J lost 0 bases, and 11 bases lay in between. The germline V gene has CDR1 KGHSH and CDR2 LQKENI.

This sequence joins TRBV28 and TRBJ1-5; D is perhaps TRBD1 (5 bases). This CDR3 comprises 16 residues. Germline CDR1 reads MDHEN; CDR2 reads SYDVKM. The V end was cut by 0 bases, the J end by 1 base, with 10 bases between. CDR3 DNA sequence: TGTGCCAGCAGTTTATGGGTCCGGGGCAGCAATCAGCCCCAGCATTTT. Protein: CASSLWVRGSNQPQHF.

This chain links TRBV30 with TRBJ2-3; TRBD2 matches at 9 bases. The ends lost 6 bases at V and 4 bases at J; junction bases unmatched: 8. This CDR3 comprises 14 residues. Germline V lookup: CDR1 GTSNPN, CDR2 SVGIG (reference sequence). CDR3 residues: CACQGLAGADTQYF. The CDR3 nucleotides read TGTGCCTGTCAGGGACTAGCAGGGGCAGATACGCAGTATTTT.

The gene calls are TRBV7-2 and TRBJ1-5; TRBD1 is a possible D gene (5 bases). The CDR3 extends over 16 amino acids. Germline CDR1 reads SGHTA; CDR2 reads FQGNSA. Trimming removed 1 base at V and 6 bases at J, with 16 bases between. CDR3 nucleotide sequence: TGTGCCAGCAGCTTAGTAGGTCAGGGAGGGCGTCAGCCCCAGCATTTT. This gives the protein CASSLVGQGGRQPQHF.